This paragraph reports one T cell receptor (beta chain). As yet, its antigen is unknown. The data are from a study of cytomegalovirus exposure and HLA in healthy donors. The CDR3 covers 15 residues. The germline V gene has CDR1 SNHLY and CDR2 FYNNEI. V was shortened by 6 bases and J by 3 bases, with 15 bases between the two germline ends. Overall study results and limits: About 87% or about 30% of the time was how often most TCR beta V segments were productive, according to an earlier analysis. TRBV6-2, TRBV6-3 and other indistinguishable V segments were excluded. In a later analysis, an Asian-associated ancestry cluster reportedly showed fewer N-insertions than the roughly 710-donor mean. In a later analysis, TCR beta V- and J-gene trimming was associated with a missense DCLRE1C variant.

In the PCR, 60 Vbeta and 13 Jbeta primers were used. Sequencing was performed with immunoSEQ multiplex PCR; in TCRdb, only in-frame clones are kept and a portion is missing. The profile shows more than 30,000 clones, over 60% of them singletons. The chain carries TRBV2 and TRBJ1-5; tentative D call: TRBD1 (5 bases). Input material: PBMCs. This TCR came from a man aged 35 to 55 in good health and CMV-seropositive. CDR3 DNA: TGTGCCAGCAGCCAGGCAACAGGATTCAATCAGCCCCAGCATTTT. The encoded protein is CASSQATGFNQPQHF.